This paragraph reports one TCR beta chain. The antigen is undetermined. PCR was performed using 60 Vbeta and 13 Jbeta primers. Original analysis: A later analysis tallied 65 million to 85 million unique TCR beta chains, about 11 million of them shared. TCRdb's copy holds only in-frame clones and misses some; the assay was immunoSEQ multiplex PCR. Clone size and V and J calls were adopted from that table, with D and trimming inferred from the DNA. The profile shows around 67,000 clones, about 84% of them singletons. The sample belongs to a study of cytomegalovirus exposure and HLA in healthy donors. Overall study results and limits: Researchers reported in a later analysis that a missense DCLRE1C variant was tied to TCR beta V- and J-gene trimming.

Deletions cut 5 bases from V and 4 bases from J, with 11 bases between. The germline CDR1 and CDR2 sequences are SNHLY and FYNNEI. The CDR3 totals 13 residues. The clonotype comes from a man between 18 and 35 years old in good health and CMV-seropositive. Sequences were obtained from PBMCs. The J gene is TRBJ1-2, the V gene TRBV2; D is possibly TRBD1 (6 bases). The CDR3 bases are TGTGCCAGCAGTCGGGACACTCTCTATGGCTACACCTTC. Its protein product is CASSRDTLYGYTF.